This T cell receptor (beta chain) was recovered during a study of shared clonotypes between healthy human individuals. This clone came up once. Repertoires were generated with immunoSEQ multiplex PCR, while TCRdb's copy carries only in-frame clones and drops some. This sample has about a million clones, with about 75% found just once. The V end lost 1 base, the J end lost 0 bases, and 13 bases lay between the germline ends. The CDR3 loop spans 17 amino acids. Germline V gene lookup returns CDR1 KGHSH and CDR2 LQKENI. The rearrangement uses TRBV18 and TRBJ1-3, with a weak D call TRBD1 (5 bases). The clonotype was recovered from a man aged 18 to 35 in good health. Sequenced: memory CD4+ T cells sorted from blood. Described subset: CD45RA-negative fraction. The CDR3 here is CASSPLVTGFSGNTIYF. Here the CDR3 DNA reads TGTGCCAGCTCACCACTCGTAACAGGTTTCTCTGGAAACACCATATATTTT.